Each of the 6 T cell receptor beta chains below was sequenced from the same sample in a study of cytomegalovirus exposure and HLA in healthy donors. Libraries were prepared by immunoSEQ multiplex PCR; TCRdb keeps only in-frame clonotypes and omits some of them. In the table there are some 230,000 clones, about nine tenths of which are singletons. Sequencing was performed on PBMCs. These TCRs come from a woman younger than 30 in good health and CMV-seronegative.

This clone was observed many times. The chain employs TRBV5-5 and TRBJ1-2; tentative D call: TRBD1 (6 bases). This CDR3 is 15 amino acids long. The ends were cut back, 2 bases at V and 6 bases at J, with 17 bases in the middle. Germline assignment: CDR1 SGHKS and CDR2 YYEKEE (reference sequence). CDR3 region: CASSFRGAMADGYTF. The CDR3 region has the DNA TGTGCCAGCAGCTTTCGGGGGGCTATGGCAGATGGCTACACCTTC. The entire variable domain, with the rest obtained from reference TRBV5-5 and TRBJ1-2, is as follows: DAGVTQSPTHLIKTRGQQVTLRCSPISGHKSVSWYQQVLGQGPQFIFQYYEKEERGRGNFPDRFSARQFPNYSSELNVNALLLGDSALYLCASSFRGAMADGYTFGSGTRLTVV.

The V gene is TRBV27, the J gene TRBJ2-1; 8 bases line up with TRBD2. Trimming removed 6 bases from V and 2 bases from J; junction bases left unmatched: 3. The CDR3 is 14 residues long. Germline loops: CDR1 MNHEY, CDR2 SMNVEV (reference sequence). DNA of the CDR3: TGTGCCAGCAGGACGGGAGGGGCCTACAATGAGCAGTTCTTC. It specifies CASRTGGAYNEQFF.

This chain uses TRBV4-1 with TRBJ1-1; unclear D gene. Trimming left V 3 bases short and J 1 base short, with 12 bases between. This CDR3 spans 15 amino acids. Germline CDR1 reads MGHRA; CDR2 reads YSYEKL. This CDR3 is CASSQATRWNTEAFF. In DNA form, the CDR3 reads TGCGCCAGCAGCCAGGCCACGAGGTGGAACACTGAAGCTTTCTTT.

The chain is built from TRBV6-6 and TRBJ2-3; perhaps TRBD2 as D (5 bases). The CDR3 is made up of 14 amino acids. Trimming removed 2 bases from V and 5 bases from J, with 11 bases in between. Germline CDR1 MNHNY, CDR2 SVGAGI (reference sequence). CDR3 loop: CASSYGPGVDTQYF. CDR3 nucleotides: TGTGCCAGCAGTTACGGCCCCGGGGTAGATACGCAGTATTTT.

The rearrangement uses TRBV30 and TRBJ2-1; tentatively, D is TRBD1 (6 bases). Between the trimmed V and J ends, which lost 4 bases and 12 bases, there was a span of 16 bases. Germline V gene data show CDR1 as GTSNPN and CDR2 as SVGIG (reference sequence). This CDR3 contains 12 residues. As DNA, the CDR3 is TGTGCCTGGATGGGGGCCGCCCAAGTGCAGTTCTTC. Translated: CAWMGAAQVQFF.

The chain recombines TRBV6-5 with TRBJ2-3, with no clear D. The length of the CDR3 is 14 residues. CDR1 and CDR2 from the germline V gene are MNHEY and SVGAGI. V was pared by 0 bases and J by 1 base, with 5 bases between. The CDR3 nucleotides are TGTGCCAGCAGTTACTCGGCTGGCACAGATACGCAGTATTTT. Translation: CASSYSAGTDTQYF.